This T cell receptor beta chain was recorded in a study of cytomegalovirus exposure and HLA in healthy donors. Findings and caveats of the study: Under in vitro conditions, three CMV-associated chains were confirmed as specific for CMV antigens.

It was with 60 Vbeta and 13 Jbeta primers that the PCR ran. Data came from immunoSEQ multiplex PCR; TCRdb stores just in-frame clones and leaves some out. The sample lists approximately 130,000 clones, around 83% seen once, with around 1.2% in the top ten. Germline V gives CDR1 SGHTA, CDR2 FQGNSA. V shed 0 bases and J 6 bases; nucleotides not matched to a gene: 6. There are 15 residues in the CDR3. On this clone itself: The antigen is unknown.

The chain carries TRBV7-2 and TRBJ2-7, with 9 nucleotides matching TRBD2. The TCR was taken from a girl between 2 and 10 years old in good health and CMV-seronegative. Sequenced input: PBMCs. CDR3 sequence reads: CASSLALREGVEQYF. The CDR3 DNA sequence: TGTGCCAGCAGCTTAGCGCTGCGGGAGGGGGTCGAGCAGTACTTC.